The clone carrying this TCR beta chain was observed a handful of times. TCRdb used MiXCR to reprocess the RT-PCR reads, holding one entry per CDR3 protein. In the table there are hundreds of thousands of distinct CDR3 sequences, more than 13% of which are singletons. The CDR3 is 13 amino acids. The V gene's germline CDR1 is DFQATT and CDR2 SNEGSKA (reference sequence). Trimming took off 6 bases at V and 4 bases at J, with 15 bases between the two ends. The origin of this receptor is a female donor in good health, serving as a healthy control. The gene calls are TRBV20-1 and TRBJ1-1; weak D call: TRBD1 (5 bases). Sequences were obtained from memory CD4+ T cells from blood. CDR3 coding DNA: TGCAGTGCGAGTCTGGGACCGCTCACTGAAGCTTTCTTT. As protein: CSASLGPLTEAFF.